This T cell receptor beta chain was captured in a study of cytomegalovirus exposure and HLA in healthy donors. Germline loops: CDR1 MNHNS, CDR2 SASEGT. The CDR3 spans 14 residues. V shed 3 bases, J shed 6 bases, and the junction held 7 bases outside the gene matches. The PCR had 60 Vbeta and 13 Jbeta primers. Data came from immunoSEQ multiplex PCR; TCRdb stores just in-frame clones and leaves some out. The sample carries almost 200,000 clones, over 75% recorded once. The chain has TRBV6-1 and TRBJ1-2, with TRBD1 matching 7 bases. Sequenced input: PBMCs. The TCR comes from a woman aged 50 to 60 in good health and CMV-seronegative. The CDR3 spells CASSENRGRNGYTF. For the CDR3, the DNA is TGTGCCAGCAGTGAGAACAGGGGAAGGAATGGCTACACCTTC.